This T cell receptor (beta chain) was sequenced during a study of blood T cell repertoires in COVID-19. TCRdb's copy holds only in-frame clones and misses some; the assay was immunoSEQ multiplex PCR. The table has approximately 240,000 clones, about 88% seen once. Germline values: CDR1 SQVTM, CDR2 ANQGSEA. V shed 6 bases, J shed 2 bases, and the junction held 3 bases outside the gene matches. This CDR3 has 13 residues. A word on this clone: This same CDR3 is encoded by further DNA sequences in the sample.

What was sequenced was peripheral blood. The sequence came from a woman in her thirties or forties who had recovered from COVID-19. The chain carries TRBV29-1 and TRBJ2-3, with 9 bases identical to TRBD1. The DNA for the CDR3 is TGCAGCGTCGGGACAGGGATCACAGATACGCAGTATTTT. Protein product: CSVGTGITDTQYF.